The rows below give T cell receptor beta chains drawn from one sample of a study of shared clonotypes between healthy human individuals. Sequenced by immunoSEQ multiplex PCR; TCRdb stores in-frame clones only, minus some. The table has hundreds of thousands of clones, approximately 79% seen once; the top ten hold 1.5% to 2%. Sequencing used memory CD4+ T cells sorted from blood. The receptors shown here come from a woman aged 30 to 39 in good health. CDR3s include the opening cysteine and the closing phenylalanine or tryptophan. The D gene is left open where the match is weak. Clone size is stated in some rows and not others, as once, few, many or a class when expanded.

J,V,D,size,CDR3,DNA
TRBJ1-5,TRBV6-1,NA,once,CASSQVDSNQPQHF,TGTGCCAGCAGCCAAGTGGATAGCAATCAGCCCCAGCATTTT
TRBJ2-7,TRBV5-1,NA,NA,CASSLDGLSGVGEQYF,TGCGCCAGCAGCTTGGATGGGTTGAGCGGTGTTGGCGAGCAGTACTTC
TRBJ1-5,TRBV28,NA,NA,CASSPARGASYSNQPQHF,TGTGCCAGCTCCCCGGCGCGGGGGGCCTCTTATAGCAATCAGCCCCAGCATTTT
TRBJ2-2,TRBV15,TRBD2,once,CATRSGLAGTGELFF,TGTGCCACCAGATCTGGCCTAGCGGGCACCGGGGAGCTGTTTTTT
TRBJ2-1,TRBV5-1,NA,once,CASSLKGGEQFF,TGCGCCAGCAGCTTGAAGGGTGGTGAGCAGTTCTTC
TRBJ2-1,TRBV14,NA,NA,CASSQVRGGPNSYNEQFF,TGTGCCAGCAGCCAAGTCCGAGGCGGCCCAAACTCCTACAATGAGCAGTTCTTC
TRBJ1-5,TRBV28,NA,few,CASSLYPNQPQHF,TGTGCCAGCAGTTTATACCCGAACCAGCCCCAGCATTTT
TRBJ2-1,TRBV10-3,NA,NA,CAISGRGAPDGLEFF,TGTGCCATCAGTGGACGGGGCGCCCCGGACGGGTTGGAGTTCTTC
TRBJ1-3,TRBV30,TRBD1,NA,CAWDFTGGSGNTIYF,TGTGCCTGGGATTTTACAGGGGGCTCTGGAAACACCATATATTTT
TRBJ1-3,TRBV2,TRBD1,NA,CASREGAYGNTIYF,TGTGCCAGCAGGGAGGGGGCTTACGGAAACACCATATATTTT
TRBJ2-7,TRBV28,NA,NA,CASQGGLPYEQYF,TGTGCCAGCCAGGGGGGATTACCCTACGAGCAGTACTTC
TRBJ1-4,TRBV7-9,TRBD1,NA,CASSSLTGGLPEKLFF,TGTGCCAGCAGCTCCCTGACAGGGGGGTTGCCGGAAAAACTGTTTTTT
TRBJ1-2,TRBV14,NA,NA,CASSQEWSHQGGYTF,TGTGCCAGCAGCCAAGAATGGTCACACCAGGGCGGCTACACCTTC
TRBJ1-1,TRBV18,NA,NA,CASSPGMENTEAFF,TGTGCCAGCTCACCAGGCATGGAGAACACTGAAGCTTTCTTT
TRBJ1-1,TRBV2,TRBD1,NA,CASRREQGDTEAFF,TGTGCCAGCAGGAGGGAGCAGGGGGACACTGAAGCTTTCTTT
TRBJ2-2,TRBV28,NA,once,CASSLSGSLTSRLGGELFF,TGTGCCAGCAGTTTATCGGGGAGTTTAACTAGTCGGTTGGGCGGGGAGCTGTTTTTT
TRBJ2-7,TRBV5-1,TRBD2,NA,CASSFNGLAVEQYF,TGCGCCAGCAGCTTCAACGGACTAGCGGTCGAGCAGTACTTC
TRBJ2-1,TRBV7-3,TRBD2,NA,CASSPRGGRDMDEQFF,TGTGCCAGCAGCCCCCGGGGCGGGAGGGACATGGATGAGCAGTTCTTC
TRBJ1-1,TRBV7-6,NA,NA,CASSYTPMNTEAFF,TGTGCCAGCAGCTATACACCCATGAACACTGAAGCTTTCTTT
TRBJ2-7,TRBV30,NA,NA,CAWSQAYEQYF,TGTGCCTGGTCCCAAGCCTACGAGCAGTACTTC
TRBJ1-4,TRBV2,TRBD1,NA,CANRQGAGEKLFF,TGTGCCAACCGACAGGGGGCCGGGGAAAAACTGTTTTTT
TRBJ2-5,TRBV11-2,TRBD1,NA,CASSLGQGPETQYF,TGTGCCAGCAGCTTGGGACAGGGGCCAGAGACCCAGTACTTC
TRBJ1-5,TRBV28,NA,NA,CASSGTPNQPQHF,TGTGCCAGCAGCGGGACACCAAATCAGCCCCAGCATTTT
TRBJ2-5,TRBV4-2,NA,NA,CASSFTGTKETQYF,TGTGCCAGCAGCTTCACCGGGACAAAGGAGACCCAGTACTTC
TRBJ1-2,TRBV18,NA,NA,CASSTGTMYGYTF,TGTGCCAGCTCAACAGGAACGATGTATGGCTACACCTTC
TRBJ2-3,TRBV7-6,TRBD1,few,CASSSKGQEFGTQYF,TGTGCCAGCAGTTCTAAGGGACAGGAATTTGGTACGCAGTATTTT
TRBJ2-2,TRBV2,NA,NA,CASRSSSSAGTGELFF,TGTGCCAGTCGCAGCTCCTCCTCCGCGGGTACCGGGGAGCTGTTTTTT
TRBJ2-5,TRBV2,NA,NA,CASRSNIQETQYF,TGTGCCAGCAGGTCCAATATCCAAGAGACCCAGTACTTC
TRBJ1-2,TRBV10-3,TRBD1,few,CAISPGQGPLGYTF,TGTGCCATCAGTCCGGGACAGGGCCCCCTTGGCTACACCTTC
TRBJ2-7,TRBV27,NA,NA,CASREGSSLYMYEQYF,TGTGCCAGCAGAGAGGGGAGTTCCCTTTATATGTACGAGCAGTACTTC